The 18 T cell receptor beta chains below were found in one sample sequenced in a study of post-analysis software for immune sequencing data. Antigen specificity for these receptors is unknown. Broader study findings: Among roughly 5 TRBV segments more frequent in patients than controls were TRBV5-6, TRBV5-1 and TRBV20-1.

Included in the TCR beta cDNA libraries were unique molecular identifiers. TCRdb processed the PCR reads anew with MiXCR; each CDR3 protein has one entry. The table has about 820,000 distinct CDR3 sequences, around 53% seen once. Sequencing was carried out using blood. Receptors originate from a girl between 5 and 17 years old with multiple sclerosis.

The CDR3 DNA sequence: TGTGCCAGCAGCCAAGCGGCAAGAACCCAGGAGACCCAGTACTTC. It translates to CASSQAARTQETQYF. The rearrangement uses TRBV4-2 and TRBJ2-5; no reliable D call. Germline V gene lookup returns CDR1 LGHNA and CDR2 YNFKEQ. The germline V and J ends were trimmed by 1 base and 5 bases, with 14 bases remaining between them. This CDR3 is built from 15 residues.

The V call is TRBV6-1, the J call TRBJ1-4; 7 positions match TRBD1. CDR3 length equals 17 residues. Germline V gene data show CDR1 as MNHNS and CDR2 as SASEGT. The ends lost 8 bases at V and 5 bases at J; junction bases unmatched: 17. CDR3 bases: TGTGCCAGCTCATCTAGGGGGCGGGAGGGCCGAAATGAAAAACTGTTTTTT. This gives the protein CASSSRGREGRNEKLFF.

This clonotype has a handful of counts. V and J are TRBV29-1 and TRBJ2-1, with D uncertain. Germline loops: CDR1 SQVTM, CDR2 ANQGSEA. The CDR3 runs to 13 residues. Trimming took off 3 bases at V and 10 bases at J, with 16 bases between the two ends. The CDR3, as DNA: TGCAGCGTTGATCTGGGCAGGATGAGGGAGCAGTTCTTC. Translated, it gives CSVDLGRMREQFF.

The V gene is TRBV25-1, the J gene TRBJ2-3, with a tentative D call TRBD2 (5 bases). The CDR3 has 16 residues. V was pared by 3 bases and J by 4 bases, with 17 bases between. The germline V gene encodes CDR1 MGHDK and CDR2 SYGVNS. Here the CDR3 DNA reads TGTGCCAGCAGTGAGCCAGCGGTGGATCCGGCAGATACGCAGTATTTT. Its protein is CASSEPAVDPADTQYF. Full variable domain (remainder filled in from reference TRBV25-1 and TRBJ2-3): EADIYQTPRYLVIGTGKKITLECSQTMGHDKMYWYQQDPGMELHLIHYSYGVNSTEKGDLSSESTVSRIRTEHFPLTLESARPSHTSQYLCASSEPAVDPADTQYFGPGTRLTVL.

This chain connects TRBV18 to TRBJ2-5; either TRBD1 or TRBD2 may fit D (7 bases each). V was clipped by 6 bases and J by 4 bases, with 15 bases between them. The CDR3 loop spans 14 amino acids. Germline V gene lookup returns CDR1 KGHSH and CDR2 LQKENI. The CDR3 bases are TGTGCCAGCTCCCCTACAGGGGAGGGAGAGACCCAGTACTTC. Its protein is CASSPTGEGETQYF. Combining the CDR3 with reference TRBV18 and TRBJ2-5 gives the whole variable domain NAGVMQNPRHLVRRRGQEARLRCSPMKGHSHVYWYRQLPEEGLKFMVYLQKENIIDESGMPKERFSAEFPKEGPSILRIQQVVRGDSAAYFCASSPTGEGETQYFGPGTRLLVL.

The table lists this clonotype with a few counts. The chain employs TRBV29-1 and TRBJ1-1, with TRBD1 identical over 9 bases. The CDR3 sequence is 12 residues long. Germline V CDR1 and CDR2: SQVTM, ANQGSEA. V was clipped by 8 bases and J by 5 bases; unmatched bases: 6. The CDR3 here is CSSRTGDTEAFF. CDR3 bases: TGCAGCTCCAGGACAGGGGATACTGAAGCTTTCTTT.

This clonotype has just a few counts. Written as DNA, the CDR3 is TGTGCCAGCAGCCAGGGACAGGAAGAGACCCAGTACTTC. Its translation is CASSQGQEETQYF. The V gene is TRBV4-2, the J gene TRBJ2-5; 8 bases fit TRBD1. The V gene's germline CDR1 is LGHNA and CDR2 YNFKEQ. The CDR3 is made up of 13 amino acids. Unmatched junction bases numbered 0, after V lost 3 bases and J lost 3 bases.

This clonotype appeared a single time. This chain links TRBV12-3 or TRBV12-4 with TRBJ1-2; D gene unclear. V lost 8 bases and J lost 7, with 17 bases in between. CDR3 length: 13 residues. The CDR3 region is CASGSFLGLGYTF. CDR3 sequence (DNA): TGTGCCAGCGGGAGTTTCCTCGGTCTTGGCTACACCTTC.

Written as DNA, the CDR3 is TGTGCCAGCAGTGAAATTTATGACGGCCTCCAACTGTTTTTT. Its protein product is CASSEIYDGLQLFF. The chain joins TRBV6-1 to TRBJ1-4; D unresolved. Per germline, CDR1 MNHNS and CDR2 SASEGT. V lost 2 bases, J lost 12 bases, and 16 bases lay in between. This CDR3 region has 14 residues.

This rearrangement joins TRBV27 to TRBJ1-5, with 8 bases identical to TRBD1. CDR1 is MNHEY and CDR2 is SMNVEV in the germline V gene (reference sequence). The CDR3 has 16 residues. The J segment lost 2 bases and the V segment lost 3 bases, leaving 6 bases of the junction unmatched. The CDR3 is CASSFTGQGRNQPQHF. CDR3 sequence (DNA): TGTGCCAGCAGTTTTACCGGACAGGGCCGCAATCAGCCCCAGCATTTT.

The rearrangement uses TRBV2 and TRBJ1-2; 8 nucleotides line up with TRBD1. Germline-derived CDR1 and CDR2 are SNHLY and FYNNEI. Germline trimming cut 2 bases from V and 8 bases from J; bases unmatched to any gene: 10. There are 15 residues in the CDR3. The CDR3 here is CASSEPPRTGRGYTF. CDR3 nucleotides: TGTGCCAGCAGTGAACCGCCCCGGACAGGGCGAGGCTACACCTTC.

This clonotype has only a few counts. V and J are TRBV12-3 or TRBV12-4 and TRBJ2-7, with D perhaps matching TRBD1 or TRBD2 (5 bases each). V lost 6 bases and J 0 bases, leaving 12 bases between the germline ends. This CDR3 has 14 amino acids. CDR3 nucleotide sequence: TGTGCCAGCAGCACCGGGACGCCCTCCTACGAGCAGTACTTC. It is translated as CASSTGTPSYEQYF.

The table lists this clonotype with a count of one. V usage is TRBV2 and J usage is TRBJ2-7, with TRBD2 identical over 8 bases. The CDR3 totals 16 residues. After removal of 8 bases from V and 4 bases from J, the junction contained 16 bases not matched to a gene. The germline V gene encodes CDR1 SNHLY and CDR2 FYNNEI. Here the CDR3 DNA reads TGTGCCAGCGGCTCAACCCCACTAGCGGTTGGGTACGAGCAGTACTTC. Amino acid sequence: CASGSTPLAVGYEQYF. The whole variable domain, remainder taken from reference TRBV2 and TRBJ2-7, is EPEVTQTPSHQVTQMGQEVILRCVPISNHLYFYWYRQILGQKVEFLVSFYNNEISEKSEIFDDQFSVERPDGSNFTLKIRSTKLEDSAMYFCASGSTPLAVGYEQYFGPGTRLTVT.

CDR3 protein: CSARGRIFSYNEQFF. The CDR3 DNA follows: TGCAGTGCTAGGGGTCGGATCTTCTCCTACAATGAGCAGTTCTTC. The chain is built from TRBV20-1 and TRBJ2-1; no definite D call. Trimming shortened V by 3 bases and J by 0 bases, and 12 bases separated the two germline ends. Germline V gives CDR1 DFQATT, CDR2 SNEGSKA (reference sequence). The CDR3 length is 15 residues.

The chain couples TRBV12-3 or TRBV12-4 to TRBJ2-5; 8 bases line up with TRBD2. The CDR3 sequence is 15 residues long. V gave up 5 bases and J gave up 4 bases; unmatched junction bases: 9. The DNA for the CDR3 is TGTGCCAGCAGTCCCAGCGGGGGTGGGGCAGAGACCCAGTACTTC. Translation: CASSPSGGGAETQYF.

The CDR3 loop reads CASSLGTVTEAFF. The CDR3 DNA reads as TGTGCCAGCAGCTTAGGAACGGTTACTGAAGCTTTCTTT. V gene TRBV7-3 combines with J gene TRBJ1-1, with no clear D. V shed 2 bases and J shed 5 bases, with 9 bases lying between them. Per germline, CDR1 SGHTA and CDR2 FQGTGA. The CDR3 contains 13 residues.

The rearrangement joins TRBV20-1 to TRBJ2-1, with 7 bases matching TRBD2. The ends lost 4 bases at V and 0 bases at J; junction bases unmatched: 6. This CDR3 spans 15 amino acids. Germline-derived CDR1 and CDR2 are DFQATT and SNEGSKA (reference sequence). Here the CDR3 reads CSAKAGVSSYNEQFF. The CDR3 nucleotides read TGCAGTGCTAAGGCGGGAGTAAGCTCCTACAATGAGCAGTTCTTC.

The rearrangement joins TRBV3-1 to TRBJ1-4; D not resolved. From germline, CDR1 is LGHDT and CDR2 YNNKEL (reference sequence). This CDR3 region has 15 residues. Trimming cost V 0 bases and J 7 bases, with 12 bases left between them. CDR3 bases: TGTGCCAGCAGCCAAGATCCAGGAGGGTTTGAAAAACTGTTTTTT. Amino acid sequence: CASSQDPGGFEKLFF.